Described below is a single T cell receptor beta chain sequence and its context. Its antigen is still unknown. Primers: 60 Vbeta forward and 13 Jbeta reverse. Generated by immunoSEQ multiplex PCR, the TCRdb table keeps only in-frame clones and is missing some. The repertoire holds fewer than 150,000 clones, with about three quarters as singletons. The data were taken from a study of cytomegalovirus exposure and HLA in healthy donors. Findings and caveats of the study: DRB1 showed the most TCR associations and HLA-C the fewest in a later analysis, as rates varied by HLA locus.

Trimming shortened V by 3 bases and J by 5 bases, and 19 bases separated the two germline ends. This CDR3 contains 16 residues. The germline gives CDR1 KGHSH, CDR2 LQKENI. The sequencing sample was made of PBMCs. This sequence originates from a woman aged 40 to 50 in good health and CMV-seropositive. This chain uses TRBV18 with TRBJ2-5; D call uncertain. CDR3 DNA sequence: TGTGCCAGCTCACCCACATTCGGCGGAGCCGGCGAGACCCAGTACTTC. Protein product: CASSPTFGGAGETQYF.